These T cell receptor beta chains were read from a single sample in a study of cytomegalovirus exposure and HLA in healthy donors. Repertoires were generated with immunoSEQ multiplex PCR, while TCRdb's copy carries only in-frame clones and drops some. Of 55,000 to 70,000 clones in the sample, 80% to 90% are singletons; the top ten hold 2%. The sample comprised PBMCs. These receptors were collected from a woman in her twenties or thirties in good health and CMV-seronegative. Both conserved end residues are part of each CDR3. A D gene is named only where the DNA matches it firmly. Size is omitted from some rows. Given values are once, few, many or a class for expanded clones.

d_gene,len,abundance,v_gene,j_gene,CDR3nt,CDR3aa
.,16,.,TRBV5-1,TRBJ2-5,TGCGCCAGCAGCTTGGGTTCGGGAGTGGAGGAAGAGACCCAGTACTTC,CASSLGSGVEEETQYF
.,15,.,TRBV2,TRBJ2-7,TGTGCCAGCAGTGAAGCCCCCGATCGGAGCTACGAGCAGTACTTC,CASSEAPDRSYEQYF
.,12,.,TRBV29-1,TRBJ2-5,TGCAGCGTAGGACACCGCCAAGAGACCCAGTACTTC,CSVGHRQETQYF
.,14,.,TRBV19,TRBJ1-2,TGTGCCATCTCACGGGGATCAGCTATCTATGGCTACACCTTC,CAISRGSAIYGYTF
.,13,.,TRBV27,TRBJ2-2,TGTGCCAGCAGCCCCGCGCCCACCGGGGAGCTGTTTTTT,CASSPAPTGELFF
TRBD2,16,.,TRBV19,TRBJ2-1,TGTGCCAGTAGTATAAGCGGGAGGAGGACCTACAATGAGCAGTTCTTC,CASSISGRRTYNEQFF
.,13,.,TRBV7-3,TRBJ1-1,TGTGCCAGCAGCTTAACAACAGGGAGTGAAGCTTTCTTT,CASSLTTGSEAFF
.,16,.,TRBV5-4,TRBJ1-2,TGTGCCAGCAGCTCATTCCTTGAGGAGGTTAACTATGGCTACACCTTC,CASSSFLEEVNYGYTF
.,18,few,TRBV5-1,TRBJ1-3,TGCGCCAGCAGCTTACTTACCACGGACAGTTACTCTGGAAACACCATATATTTT,CASSLLTTDSYSGNTIYF
.,16,.,TRBV18,TRBJ2-1,TGTGCCAGCTCACCAACGAGGCAGAGCTCCTACAATGAGCAGTTCTTC,CASSPTRQSSYNEQFF
.,13,.,TRBV7-9,TRBJ2-7,TGTGCCAGCAGCCGCTCGGGTATCCACGAGCAGTACTTC,CASSRSGIHEQYF
TRBD1,17,.,TRBV6-1,TRBJ2-7,TGTGCCAGCAGTGGGAGCCGGGACAGGGTGTTTACCTACGAGCAGTACTTC,CASSGSRDRVFTYEQYF
TRBD2,19,.,TRBV5-1,TRBJ2-1,TGCGCCAGCAGCCGCGGACTAGCGGGGGGAATTAGCTCCTACGATGAGCAGTTCTTC,CASSRGLAGGISSYDEQFF
.,14,.,TRBV19,TRBJ1-1,TGTGCCAGTAGTATCCCCGGGGGGTCCACTGAAGCTTTCTTT,CASSIPGGSTEAFF
TRBD1,15,.,TRBV6-1,TRBJ1-1,TGTGCCAGCAGTGTCTACAGGGGGGGGAACACTGAAGCTTTCTTT,CASSVYRGGNTEAFF
.,13,.,TRBV6-1,TRBJ1-2,TGTGCCAGCAGTGAAGGACAGCTTTATGGCTACACCTTC,CASSEGQLYGYTF
TRBD1,14,.,TRBV27,TRBJ1-2,TGTGCCAGCAGTCCCAGGGGGCTTAACTATGGCTACACCTTC,CASSPRGLNYGYTF
TRBD1,15,.,TRBV2,TRBJ2-5,TGTGCCAGTGTTAGGGGGACAGGGAGGTTAGAGACCCAGTACTTC,CASVRGTGRLETQYF
.,15,.,TRBV18,TRBJ2-1,TGTGCCAGCTCACCAAGGGGTTCCCTTTACAATGAGCAGTTCTTC,CASSPRGSLYNEQFF
.,16,.,TRBV12-5,TRBJ1-1,TGTGCTAGTGCCCGGGGGGGGCGAGAGGGGAACACTGAAGCTTTCTTT,CASARGGREGNTEAFF
.,15,.,TRBV9,TRBJ2-1,TGTGCCAGCAGCCCCGAAGGGGTCTCCTACAATGAGCAGTTCTTC,CASSPEGVSYNEQFF
TRBD2,16,few,TRBV7-9,TRBJ2-7,TGTGCCAGCAGCTTAGTATCGCTAGCGGCCAGCCCCGAGCAGTACTTC,CASSLVSLAASPEQYF
.,16,.,TRBV5-4,TRBJ2-1,TGTGCCAGCAGCCCGGTGGAGGGTTCCTCCTACAATGAGCAGTTCTTC,CASSPVEGSSYNEQFF
.,15,.,TRBV5-1,TRBJ2-5,TGCGCCAGCAGCTTGGGTGTTAGCGGCCAAGAGACCCAGTACTTC,CASSLGVSGQETQYF
TRBD2,15,.,TRBV13,TRBJ2-7,TGTGCCAGCAGCTTCGGACTAGCGGGAGAGAACGAGCAGTACTTC,CASSFGLAGENEQYF
TRBD2,15,.,TRBV5-1,TRBJ2-1,TGCGCCAGCAGCTTCGGACTAGCGGCCCTAAATGAGCAGTTCTTC,CASSFGLAALNEQFF
.,14,.,TRBV19,TRBJ2-7,TGTGCCAGTAGTCGGCTAGCATCTTCCTACGAGCAGTACTTC,CASSRLASSYEQYF
TRBD2,15,.,TRBV4-2,TRBJ2-7,TGTGCCAGCAGCCAGCAAGCGGGAGACGGGTACGAGCAGTACTTC,CASSQQAGDGYEQYF
TRBD2,17,.,TRBV15,TRBJ2-2,TGTGCCACCAGCAGAGGCGTGAGCGGGAGTAACACCGGGGAGCTGTTTTTT,CATSRGVSGSNTGELFF
.,15,once,TRBV27,TRBJ1-2,TGTGCCAGCAGTCCTCGTGCGGGTTTTGACTATGGCTACACCTTC,CASSPRAGFDYGYTF
.,12,.,TRBV2,TRBJ2-7,TGTGCCAGCCGGGCAGGGGCCGGCGAGCAGTACTTC,CASRAGAGEQYF
TRBD1,16,.,TRBV28,TRBJ1-5,TGTGCCAGCAGTTTGGAGGGACAGGAAAAGAATCAGCCCCAGCATTTT,CASSLEGQEKNQPQHF
.,16,once,TRBV21-1,TRBJ2-7,TGTGCCAGCAGCAAATGGAGGGGACAGGGCTCTCTCGAGCAGTACTTC,CASSKWRGQGSLEQYF
.,13,.,TRBV11-1,TRBJ1-2,TGTGCCAGCAGCCCGAGCTGGAACTATGGCTACACCTTC,CASSPSWNYGYTF
.,12,.,TRBV10-3,TRBJ2-5,TGTGCCATCAGTTCACTCCAAGAGACCCAGTACTTC,CAISSLQETQYF
TRBD1,16,once,TRBV10-3,TRBJ1-6,TGTGCCATCAGTGAGAGTACGGGACAGGGTAATTCACCCCTCCACTTT,CAISESTGQGNSPLHF
TRBD1,13,.,TRBV30,TRBJ1-1,TGTGCCTGGAGTCCTGACAGGGACACTGAAGCTTTCTTT,CAWSPDRDTEAFF
.,15,.,TRBV2,TRBJ2-7,TGTGCCAGCATGTTTGGGGCCGCGAGCTCCTACGAGCAGTACTTC,CASMFGAASSYEQYF
TRBD2,17,.,TRBV27,TRBJ2-1,TGTGCCAGCAGTTTTCAAGGTCCGGGACTAATAAGGGATGAGCAGTTCTTC,CASSFQGPGLIRDEQFF
.,15,.,TRBV7-3,TRBJ2-3,TGTGCCAGCAGCTTAGGGGGGGGGCTGGGAGATACGCAGTATTTT,CASSLGGGLGDTQYF
.,15,.,TRBV28,TRBJ1-6,TGTGCCAGCACTAGTATTCGCAGGGGTAATTCACCCCTCCACTTT,CASTSIRRGNSPLHF
.,13,.,TRBV11-3,TRBJ2-2,TGTGCCACCAGACTCTTGAACACCGGGGAGCTGTTTTTT,CATRLLNTGELFF
.,13,.,TRBV11-3,TRBJ1-1,TGTGCCAGCAGCTCCTCTATGAACACTGAAGCTTTCTTT,CASSSSMNTEAFF
.,15,.,TRBV6-5,TRBJ2-7,TGTGCCAGCAGTTACGGGTCGGACTCCCTCTACGAGCAGTACTTC,CASSYGSDSLYEQYF
.,14,.,TRBV11-2,TRBJ1-3,TGTGCCAGCAGGACAACAGGGACTGGAAACACCATATATTTT,CASRTTGTGNTIYF
.,14,.,TRBV5-1,TRBJ2-7,TGCGCCAGCAGCTTGACCGCAGGGGCCTACGAGCAGTACTTC,CASSLTAGAYEQYF
TRBD2,16,.,TRBV4-3,TRBJ2-7,TGCGCCAGCAGCCAAGATCGGGGGGGACCCTCCTACGAGCAGTACTTC,CASSQDRGGPSYEQYF
TRBD1,15,.,TRBV19,TRBJ1-2,TGTGCCAGTAGTATGTGGGACAGGGCTGGTTACGGCTACACCTTC,CASSMWDRAGYGYTF
TRBD1,14,.,TRBV7-8,TRBJ2-7,TGTGCCAGCAGCTTAGAAGGCAGGGGGCGCGAGCAGTACTTC,CASSLEGRGREQYF
TRBD2,16,.,TRBV4-2,TRBJ2-1,TGTGCCAGCAGCCAGAAGGGACTAGCGGGGTACAATGAGCAGTTCTTC,CASSQKGLAGYNEQFF
.,16,.,TRBV14,TRBJ2-7,TGTGCCAGCAGCCAAGGGAGGACAGAGAGGGCCTACGAGCAGTACTTC,CASSQGRTERAYEQYF
TRBD1,14,.,TRBV7-2,TRBJ2-5,TGTGCCAGCAGCCGACAGGGGTACCAAGAGACCCAGTACTTC,CASSRQGYQETQYF
TRBD1,14,.,TRBV7-9,TRBJ2-1,TGTGCCAGCAGCTTAGTGGGACAGGACAATGAGCAGTTCTTC,CASSLVGQDNEQFF
.,14,.,TRBV28,TRBJ2-7,TGTGCCAGCAGTCCCCCGGCGGCTTGGGGCGAGCAGTACTTC,CASSPPAAWGEQYF
TRBD1,16,.,TRBV28,TRBJ1-2,TGTGCCAGCAGAGACGCCATGGACAGGGGGCGCGGTGGCTACACCTTC,CASRDAMDRGRGGYTF
.,13,.,TRBV30,TRBJ1-1,TGTGCCTGGAGTAAAGGGGAGAACACTGAAGCTTTCTTT,CAWSKGENTEAFF
TRBD1,14,once,TRBV30,TRBJ2-7,TGTGCCTGGAGATTGGGACAGGGACCCTACGAGCAGTACTTC,CAWRLGQGPYEQYF
TRBD1,15,.,TRBV6-1,TRBJ2-7,TGTGCCAGCAGTGTCGGTGGCAGGGGGTTTTACGAGCAGTACTTC,CASSVGGRGFYEQYF